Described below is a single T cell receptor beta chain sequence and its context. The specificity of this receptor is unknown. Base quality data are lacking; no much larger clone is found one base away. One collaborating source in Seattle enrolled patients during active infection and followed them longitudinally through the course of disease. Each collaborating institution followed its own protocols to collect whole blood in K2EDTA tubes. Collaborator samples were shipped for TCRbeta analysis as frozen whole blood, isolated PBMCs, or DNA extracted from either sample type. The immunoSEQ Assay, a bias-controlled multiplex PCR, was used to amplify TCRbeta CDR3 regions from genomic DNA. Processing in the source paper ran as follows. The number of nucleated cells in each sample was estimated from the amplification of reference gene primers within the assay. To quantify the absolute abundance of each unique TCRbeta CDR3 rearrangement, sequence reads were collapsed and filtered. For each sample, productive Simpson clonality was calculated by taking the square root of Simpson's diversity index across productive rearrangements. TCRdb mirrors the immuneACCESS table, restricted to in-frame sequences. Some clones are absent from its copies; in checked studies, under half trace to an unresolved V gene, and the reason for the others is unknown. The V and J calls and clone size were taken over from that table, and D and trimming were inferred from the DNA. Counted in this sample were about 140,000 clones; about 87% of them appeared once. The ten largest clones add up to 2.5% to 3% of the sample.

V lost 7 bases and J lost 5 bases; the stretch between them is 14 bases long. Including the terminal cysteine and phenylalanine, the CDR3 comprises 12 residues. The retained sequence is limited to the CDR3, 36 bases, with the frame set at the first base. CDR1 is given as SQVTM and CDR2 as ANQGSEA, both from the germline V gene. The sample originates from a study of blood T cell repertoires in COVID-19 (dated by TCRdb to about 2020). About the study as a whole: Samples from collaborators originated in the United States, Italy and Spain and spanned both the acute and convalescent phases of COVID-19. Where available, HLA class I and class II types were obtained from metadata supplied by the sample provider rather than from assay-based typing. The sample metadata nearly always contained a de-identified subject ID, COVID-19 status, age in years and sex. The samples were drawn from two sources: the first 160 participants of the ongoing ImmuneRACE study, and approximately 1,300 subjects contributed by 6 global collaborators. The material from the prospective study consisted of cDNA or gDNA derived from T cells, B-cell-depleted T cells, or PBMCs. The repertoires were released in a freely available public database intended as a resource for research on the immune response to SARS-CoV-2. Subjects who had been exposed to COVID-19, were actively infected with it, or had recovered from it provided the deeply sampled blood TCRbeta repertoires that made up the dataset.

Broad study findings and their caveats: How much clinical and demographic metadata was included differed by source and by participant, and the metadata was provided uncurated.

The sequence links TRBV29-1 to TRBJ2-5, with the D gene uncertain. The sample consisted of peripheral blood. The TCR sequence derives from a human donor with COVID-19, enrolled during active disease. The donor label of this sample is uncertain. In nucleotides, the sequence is TGCAGCGCGACCGGGTTTGGGGAGACCCAGTACTTC. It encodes CSATGFGETQYF.